A single sample is the source of the 3 T cell receptor beta chains below, sequenced in a study of T-cell memory formation after mild COVID-19 (dated by TCRdb to about 2021). The library was produced with 5' RACE. TCRdb shows the sequencer as Illumina NovaSeq 6000. TCRdb cleaned the public reads at Q25 with fastp, built clones with MiXCR and kept in-frame beta chains. Every distinct CDR3 protein forms one entry, paired with its most common genes and DNA. A total of approximately 100,000 distinct CDR3 sequences appear in this sample, around an eighth of them only once. The ten largest clones represent 27% of the sample. Sequencing was carried out using PBMCs or a T cell subset sorted from them (not recorded which). The receptors shown here come from an adult woman who had mild COVID-19 (a few samples of this study predate the infection). The sample titles of this study are shuffled in the database, so cell type and time point are left out; the donor was told from shared clones.

The chain links TRBV10-3 to TRBJ2-1; no reliable D call. The V gene's germline CDR1 is ENHRY and CDR2 SYGVKD. With 3 bases removed from V and 7 bases from J, the gap between germline ends came to 10 bases. The CDR3 spans 13 residues. The CDR3 coding sequence is TGTGCCATCAGTGACAGAGAACCGAATGAGCAGTTCTTC. Amino acid sequence: CAISDREPNEQFF.

The rearrangement links TRBV4-3 to TRBJ1-4; no firm D call. Germline CDR1 reads LGHNA; CDR2 reads YSLEER. The CDR3 is 15 residues long. The V gene lost 1 base and the J gene lost 7 bases, with 13 bases spanning the gap. The CDR3 sequence: CASSQVGGSSEKLFF. As DNA, the CDR3 is TGCGCCAGCAGCCAAGTTGGAGGGAGTAGTGAAAAACTGTTTTTT.

This clonotype has more than one count but fewer than ten. The chain couples TRBV5-1 to TRBJ2-7; D remains ambiguous. The length of the CDR3 is 12 residues. Germline-derived CDR1 and CDR2 are SGHRS and YFSETQ. V shed 2 bases and J shed 3 bases, with 6 bases lying between them. In nucleotides, the CDR3 is TGCGCCAGCAGCTTCTCCGACTACGAGCAGTACTTC. It encodes CASSFSDYEQYF.